One T cell receptor beta chain is described in this entry. These data belong to a study of technical replicates of blood from a few donors. This CDR3 region has 14 residues. The germline gives CDR1 LNHDA, CDR2 SQIVND (reference sequence). V dropped 7 bases and J dropped 5; count of bases not matched to a gene: 9. The table came from immunoSEQ multiplex PCR; TCRdb's copy has only in-frame clones and leaves some out. Found here are approximately 70,000 clones, roughly 96% of them singletons; the top ten hold approximately 0.2%. The sample was T cells isolated from PBMCs. V and J are TRBV19 and TRBJ1-2, with 8 bases that match TRBD1. The origin of this receptor is a human donor in good health. The CDR3, as DNA: TGTGCCAGTACCCCCACCCAGGGGGCGTATGGCTACACCTTC. Translation: CASTPTQGAYGYTF. Based on the CDR3 plus reference TRBV19 and TRBJ1-2, the full variable domain is DGGITQSPKYLFRKEGQNVTLSCEQNLNHDAMYWYRQDPGQGLRLIYYSQIVNDFQKGDIAEGYSVSREKKESFPLTVTSAQKNPTAFYLCASTPTQGAYGYTFGSGTRLTVV.